This TCR beta chain originates from a study of blood T cell repertoires in COVID-19 (dated by TCRdb to the early 2020s). With regard to the full study: Samples from collaborators originated in the United States, Italy and Spain and spanned both the acute and convalescent phases of COVID-19. Where available, HLA class I and class II types were taken from metadata supplied by the sample provider and were not determined by assay-based typing. The material from the prospective study consisted of cDNA or gDNA derived from T cells, B-cell-depleted T cells, or PBMCs. A freely available public database, intended as a resource for researchers studying the immune response to SARS-CoV-2, is where the repertoires were released. The samples were drawn from two sources: the first 160 participants of the ongoing ImmuneRACE study, and 950 to 1,500 subjects contributed by 6 global collaborators. The dataset comprised deeply sampled blood TCRbeta repertoires from subjects exposed to, actively infected with, or recovered from COVID-19. The sample metadata nearly always contained a de-identified subject ID, COVID-19 status, age in years and sex. The full study reports these points: Clinical and demographic metadata were provided uncurated, with the amount varying by source and participant.

In Seattle, one collaborating source enrolled patients while the infection was active and tracked those patients longitudinally over the course of disease. Collaborating institutions collected whole blood in K2EDTA tubes following their own protocols. For TCRbeta analysis, collaborator samples were shipped as frozen whole blood, as isolated PBMCs, or as DNA extracted from either sample type. The immunoSEQ Assay, a bias-controlled multiplex PCR, was used to amplify TCRbeta CDR3 regions from genomic DNA. In the authors' own workflow: Within the assay, amplification of reference gene primers was used to estimate how many nucleated cells each sample contained. To quantify the absolute abundance of each unique TCRbeta CDR3 rearrangement, sequence reads were collapsed and filtered. For each sample, productive Simpson clonality was calculated as the square root of Simpson's diversity index over productive rearrangements. TCRdb limited this immuneACCESS table to in-frame rearrangements with V and J called. A share of clones is missing; checked studies link under half to unresolved V genes, and the rest is unexplained. V and J calls and clone size are as listed in that table; D and trimming were resolved from the DNA. This sample gives 450,000 or so clones in total; roughly 90% of them show up just once. The top ten constitute 0.7% to 0.85% of the sample.

This clone was observed once. Its antigen is still unknown. No much larger clonotype is one base removed from it; base qualities were not supplied. Measured from the cysteine to the phenylalanine, the CDR3 is 14 residues long. Only CDR3 DNA is held: 42 bases, read in frame from base 1. CDR1 and CDR2, looked up from the germline V gene (reference sequence), are LNHDA and SQIVND. From V the trimming removes 0 bases and from J it removes 7 bases, while the gene matches leave 4 bases of the junction unaccounted for. Sequencing was performed on peripheral blood. The chain is encoded by TRBV19 joined to TRBJ1-1; 8 nucleotides in the junction match TRBD1. This clonotype was sampled from a man between 18 and 29 years old with COVID-19, enrolled during active disease. The nucleotides read TGTGCCAGTAGTATAGATGGGACAGGAGATGAAGCTTTCTTT. Its protein reads: CASSIDGTGDEAFF.